This is a list of T cell receptor beta chains from one sample in a study of blood T cell repertoires in COVID-19. Sequencing used immunoSEQ multiplex PCR; TCRdb keeps in-frame clones, though not all of them. The sample records 210,000 or so clones, about nine tenths being singletons. The sample was peripheral blood. These receptors were taken from a middle-aged man with acute or convalescent COVID-19. Both conserved end residues are part of each CDR3. A D gene is named only where the DNA matches it firmly. A clone size is listed for some rows: how often the clone was seen (once, few, many), or a class if it is expanded.

TRBV5-4	-	TRBJ1-2	-	TGTGCCAGCAGCTCCCAGGGACGGGGCGGGGACTATGGCTACACCTTC	CASSSQGRGGDYGYTF
TRBV10-3	TRBD2	TRBJ2-2	-	TGTGCCATCAGACCGGGACTAGGGGCCGGGGAGCTGTTTTTT	CAIRPGLGAGELFF
TRBV5-1	TRBD2	TRBJ2-5	-	TGCGCCAGCAGCATCCAACTAGCGGGGAGGGGAGAGACCCAGTACTTC	CASSIQLAGRGETQYF
TRBV28	-	TRBJ1-2	-	TGTGCCAGCAGGACGGGACAAATTGGAGGCTACACCTTC	CASRTGQIGGYTF
TRBV20-1	-	TRBJ2-1	-	TGCAGTGCTAGTTTCAGGGCCCGAATGAATTACAATGAGCAGTTCTTC	CSASFRARMNYNEQFF
TRBV4-1	-	TRBJ2-1	-	TGCGCCAGCAGCCAAGATTTAGGACACTACAATGAGCAGTTCTTC	CASSQDLGHYNEQFF
TRBV4-3	-	TRBJ2-1	-	TGCGCCAGCAGCCAAGAGGAGGGAGATGGATCCGGTGAGCAGTTCTTC	CASSQEEGDGSGEQFF
TRBV10-1	TRBD1	TRBJ2-3	-	TGCGCCAGCAGCGGACAGGGGGGCTCAGATACGCAGTATTTT	CASSGQGGSDTQYF
TRBV6-4	-	TRBJ1-1	-	TGTGCCAGCAGACCCGAGGAGGGATTGGGGTGGGCTTTCTTT	CASRPEEGLGWAFF
TRBV12-3/TRBV12-4	-	TRBJ1-1	-	TGTGCCAGGGGGCTTATTACGGCTGAAGCTTTCTTT	CARGLITAEAFF
TRBV5-1	TRBD1	TRBJ1-1	-	TGCGCCAGCAGCTTGAGGGACAGGGTAATGAACACTGAAGCTTTCTTT	CASSLRDRVMNTEAFF
TRBV5-6	-	TRBJ2-1	-	TGTGCCAGCAGCTTGAGGGGTAGTGGGGGCCGGCTATACAATGAGCAGTTCTTC	CASSLRGSGGRLYNEQFF
TRBV14	-	TRBJ2-2	-	TGTGCCAGCAGCCAAGTGTGGGCCACCGGGGAGCTGTTTTTT	CASSQVWATGELFF
TRBV30	TRBD1	TRBJ2-7	-	TGTGCCTGGAGAGCCAGGGGGCGCAGGGAGCAGTACTTC	CAWRARGRREQYF
TRBV30	-	TRBJ2-1	once	TGTGCCTGGAGTAGACCCGGGCGGGGCGACTACAATGAGCAGTTCTTC	CAWSRPGRGDYNEQFF
TRBV2	-	TRBJ1-2	once	TGTGCCAGCAGTGGGTACGGGGAGGGTGGCTACACCTTC	CASSGYGEGGYTF
TRBV9	-	TRBJ1-3	-	TGTGCCAGCAGCGCTCACGGAACTCGGGACTCTGGAAACACCATATATTTT	CASSAHGTRDSGNTIYF
TRBV4-1	TRBD1	TRBJ1-1	-	TGCGCCAGCAGCCAGGGACAGGGAATCCCTGAAGCTTTCTTT	CASSQGQGIPEAFF
TRBV5-4	-	TRBJ2-7	once	TGTGCCAGCAGCTTGAAACAGTCCTACGAGCAGTACTTC	CASSLKQSYEQYF
TRBV6-6	-	TRBJ2-2	-	TGTGCCAGCAGTTCACTGGGGGGACCGAACACCGGGGAGCTGTTTTTT	CASSSLGGPNTGELFF
TRBV3-1/TRBV3-2	-	TRBJ2-3	-	TGTGCCAGCAGCCAATTGGGGGCGAGCACAGATACGCAGTATTTT	CASSQLGASTDTQYF
TRBV14	-	TRBJ2-1	-	TGTGCCAGCAGCCAAGAGACAACGGTTGGAGAGCAGTTCTTC	CASSQETTVGEQFF
TRBV6-5	-	TRBJ1-3	-	TGTGCCAGCAGTCGGACAGATCCGACTGGAAACACCATATATTTT	CASSRTDPTGNTIYF
TRBV5-1	TRBD1	TRBJ1-5	-	TGCGCCAGCAGCTTGGGGACAGGAGGGCAGCCCCAGCATTTT	CASSLGTGGQPQHF
TRBV7-2	TRBD1	TRBJ1-4	-	TGTGCCAGCAGCGAGTGGACAGGGGGCGATGAAAAACTGTTTTTT	CASSEWTGGDEKLFF
TRBV6-5	-	TRBJ1-5	-	TGTGCCAGCAGTTACTCGCCCAGGACAGTCCAGCCCCAGCATTTT	CASSYSPRTVQPQHF
TRBV4-2	TRBD1	TRBJ1-4	-	TGTGCCAGCAGCCAAGACTCGGGACAGGGGGCTCTAGGTGAAAAACTGTTTTTT	CASSQDSGQGALGEKLFF